This TCR beta chain was documented in a study of T cell responses to AZD1222 COVID-19 vaccine. The protocol was immunoSEQ multiplex PCR, while the TCRdb copy is restricted to in-frame clones and leaves out a portion. The sample consists of about 190,000 clones, about nine tenths of them appearing once. Germline lookup yields CDR1 KGHSH and CDR2 LQKENI. V gave up 1 base and J gave up 2 bases, with 13 bases separating them. The CDR3 contains 16 residues. Regarding the study as a whole: With dominance at 160-218 and 743-854, vaccine-associated CD4 TCRs spanned spike. Clonal diversity may have been underestimated, and the donors were mostly white British, with more females than males. Only a handful of AZD1222 recipients, six or seven in all, had baseline seropositivity.

About this clone: Its antigen is as yet unknown.

This sample comprised peripheral blood, obtained on day 0 of AZD1222 vaccination. This chain connects TRBV18 to TRBJ2-3, with unresolved D. This receptor was taken from an adult in good health. The chain's CDR3 is CASSPLTSPNTDTQYF. Written as DNA, the CDR3 is TGTGCCAGCTCACCACTGACTTCCCCTAACACAGATACGCAGTATTTT. Full variable domain (rest looked up from reference TRBV18 and TRBJ2-3): NAGVMQNPRHLVRRRGQEARLRCSPMKGHSHVYWYRQLPEEGLKFMVYLQKENIIDESGMPKERFSAEFPKEGPSILRIQQVVRGDSAAYFCASSPLTSPNTDTQYFGPGTRLTVL.